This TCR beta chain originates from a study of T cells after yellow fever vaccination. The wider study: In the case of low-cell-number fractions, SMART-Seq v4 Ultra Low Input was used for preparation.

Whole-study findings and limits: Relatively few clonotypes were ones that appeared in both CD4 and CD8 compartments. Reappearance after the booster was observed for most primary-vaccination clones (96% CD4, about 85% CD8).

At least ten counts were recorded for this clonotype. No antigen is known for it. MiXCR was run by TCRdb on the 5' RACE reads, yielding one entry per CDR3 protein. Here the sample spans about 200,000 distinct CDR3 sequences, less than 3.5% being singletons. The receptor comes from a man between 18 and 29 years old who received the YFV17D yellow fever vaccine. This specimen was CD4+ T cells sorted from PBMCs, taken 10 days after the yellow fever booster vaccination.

DNA for the CDR3: TGTGCCAGCAGCAGTCGGGGGGCGCATAACTATGGCTACACCTTC. Translation: CASSSRGAHNYGYTF. The chain is built from TRBV12-3 or TRBV12-4 and TRBJ1-2, with a tentative D call TRBD1 (6 bases). The germline V and J ends were trimmed by 6 bases and 1 base, with 15 bases remaining between them. The CDR3 is 15 amino acids.